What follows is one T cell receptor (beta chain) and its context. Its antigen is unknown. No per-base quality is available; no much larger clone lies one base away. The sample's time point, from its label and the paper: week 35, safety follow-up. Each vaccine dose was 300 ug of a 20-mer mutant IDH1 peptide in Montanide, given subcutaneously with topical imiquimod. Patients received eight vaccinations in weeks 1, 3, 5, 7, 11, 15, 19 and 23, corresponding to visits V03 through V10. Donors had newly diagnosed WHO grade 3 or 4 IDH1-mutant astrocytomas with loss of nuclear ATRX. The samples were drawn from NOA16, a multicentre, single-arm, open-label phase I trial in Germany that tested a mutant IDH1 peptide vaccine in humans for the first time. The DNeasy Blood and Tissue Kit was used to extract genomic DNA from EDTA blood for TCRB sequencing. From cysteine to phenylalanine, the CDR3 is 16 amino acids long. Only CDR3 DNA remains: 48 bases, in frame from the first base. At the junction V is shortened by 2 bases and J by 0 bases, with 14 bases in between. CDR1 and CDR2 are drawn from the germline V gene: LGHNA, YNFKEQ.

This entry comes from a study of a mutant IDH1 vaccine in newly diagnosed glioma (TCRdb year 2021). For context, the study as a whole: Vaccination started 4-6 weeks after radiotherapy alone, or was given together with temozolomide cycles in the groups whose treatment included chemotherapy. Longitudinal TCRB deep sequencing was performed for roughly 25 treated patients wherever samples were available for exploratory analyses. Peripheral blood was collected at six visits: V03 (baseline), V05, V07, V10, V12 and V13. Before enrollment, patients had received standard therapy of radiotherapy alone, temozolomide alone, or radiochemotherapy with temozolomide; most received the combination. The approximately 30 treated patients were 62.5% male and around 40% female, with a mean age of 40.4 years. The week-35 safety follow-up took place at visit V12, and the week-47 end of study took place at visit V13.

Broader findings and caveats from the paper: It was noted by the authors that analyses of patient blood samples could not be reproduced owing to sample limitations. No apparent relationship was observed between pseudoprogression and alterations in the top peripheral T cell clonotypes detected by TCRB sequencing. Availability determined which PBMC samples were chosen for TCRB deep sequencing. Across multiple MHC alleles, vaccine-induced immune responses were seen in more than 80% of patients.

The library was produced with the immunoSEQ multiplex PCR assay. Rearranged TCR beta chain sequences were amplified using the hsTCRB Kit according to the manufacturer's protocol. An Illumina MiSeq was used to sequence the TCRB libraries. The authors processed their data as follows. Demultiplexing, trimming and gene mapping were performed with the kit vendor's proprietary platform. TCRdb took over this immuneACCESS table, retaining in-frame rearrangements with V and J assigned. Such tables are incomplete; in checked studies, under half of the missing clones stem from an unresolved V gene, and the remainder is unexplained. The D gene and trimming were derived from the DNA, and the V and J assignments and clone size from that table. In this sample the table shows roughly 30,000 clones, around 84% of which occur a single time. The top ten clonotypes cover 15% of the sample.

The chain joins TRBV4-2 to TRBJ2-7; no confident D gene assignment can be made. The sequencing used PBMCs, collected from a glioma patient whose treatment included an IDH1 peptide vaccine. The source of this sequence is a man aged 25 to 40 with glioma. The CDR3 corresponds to CASSQSPSESSYEQYF. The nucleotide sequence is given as TGTGCCAGCAGCCAAAGCCCTTCTGAGAGCTCCTACGAGCAGTACTTC.